These T cell receptor beta chains were read from a single sample in a study of T-cell memory formation after mild COVID-19. MiXCR, applied by TCRdb to the 5' RACE reads, yields one record per CDR3 protein. The table includes around 50,000 distinct CDR3 sequences, 10% to 15% detected once. The sequencing sample was made of PBMCs or a T cell subset sorted from them (not recorded which). The origin of the receptors is a young man who had mild COVID-19 (a few samples of this study predate the infection). Cell type and time point are not known. Both conserved end residues are part of each CDR3. The D gene is left open where the match is weak. A clone size is listed for some rows: how often the clone was seen (once, few, many), or a class if it is expanded.

d_call	clone_size	v_call	j_call	cdr3_aa	cdr3_nt
TRBD1	.	TRBV20-1	TRBJ2-5	CSARGGQEETQYF	TGCAGTGCTAGAGGGGGACAGGAAGAGACCCAGTACTTC
.	.	TRBV11-2	TRBJ1-1	CASSLPDSAEAFF	TGTGCCAGCAGCCTTCCTGACAGCGCCGAAGCTTTCTTT
TRBD1	.	TRBV11-2	TRBJ1-4	CASSNPGTGLFF	TGTGCCAGCAGCAACCCCGGGACAGGGCTGTTTTTT
.	.	TRBV4-1	TRBJ1-5	CASSQHLGGAQPQHF	TGCGCCAGCAGCCAGCACCTGGGAGGAGCTCAGCCCCAGCATTTT
TRBD1	.	TRBV9	TRBJ1-2	CASSNRGQGIDYGYTF	TGTGCCAGCAGCAACCGTGGACAGGGAATAGACTACGGCTACACCTTC
.	.	TRBV18	TRBJ1-1	CASSRGAQNTEAFF	TGTGCCAGCTCAAGAGGCGCCCAGAACACTGAAGCTTTCTTT
.	few	TRBV20-1	TRBJ1-2	CSARDPYTGANYGYTF	TGCAGTGCTCGAGACCCATACACGGGAGCTAACTATGGCTACACCTTC
.	few	TRBV21-1	TRBJ2-2	CASSKRPGGELFF	TGTGCCAGCAGCAAAAGACCAGGCGGGGAGCTGTTTTTT
.	many	TRBV5-1	TRBJ2-5	CASRGEGQETQYF	TGCGCCAGTCGGGGTGAGGGGCAAGAGACCCAGTACTTC
.	.	TRBV5-1	TRBJ1-2	CASSLGGNDPYGYNF	TGCGCCAGCAGCTTGGGGGGCAACGACCCCTATGGCTACAACTTC
.	once	TRBV3-1	TRBJ1-2	CASSQVAGDGYGYTF	TGTGCCAGCAGCCAAGTAGCAGGGGATGGGTATGGCTACACCTTC
TRBD1	many	TRBV4-2	TRBJ1-6	CASSQDRGTGGSPLHF	TGTGCCAGCAGCCAAGATCGGGGGACAGGGGGTTCACCCCTCCACTTT
.	few	TRBV20-1	TRBJ2-5	CSATQQTRQETQYF	TGCAGTGCCACGCAACAGACTAGGCAAGAGACCCAGTACTTC
.	few	TRBV7-3	TRBJ2-3	CASSLSGGAGADTQYF	TGTGCCAGCAGCTTATCTGGGGGCGCGGGCGCAGATACGCAGTATTTT